Presented here are 9 T cell receptor beta chains from one specimen sequenced in a study of blood T cell repertoires in COVID-19. Measured with immunoSEQ multiplex PCR; TCRdb has only the in-frame clones, and not every one. The sample contains around 200,000 clones, over 75% of which appear only once. Source material: peripheral blood. The origin of the receptors is a man aged 50-59 years who had recovered from COVID-19.

The chain combines TRBV19 with TRBJ2-7; 12 bases align to TRBD2. Germline CDR1 reads LNHDA; CDR2 reads SQIVND (reference sequence). The CDR3 is 14 residues long. The V and J ends lost 4 bases and 4 bases, in that order; junction bases with no gene match: 2. The CDR3 region has the DNA TGTGCCAGTAGTAAGACTAGCGGGAGTTACGAGCAGTACTTC. Translating gives CASSKTSGSYEQYF.

The CDR3 sequence: CASSLWSLRVRNEKLFF. In DNA form, the CDR3 reads TGTGCCAGCAGCTTGTGGTCCCTCCGGGTGAGGAATGAAAAACTGTTTTTT. This sequence joins TRBV5-6 and TRBJ1-4; D unresolved. V was clipped by 1 base and J by 5 bases, with 18 bases between them. The germline V gene has CDR1 SGHDT and CDR2 YYEEEE. This CDR3 is 17 amino acids long.

The chain is built from TRBV29-1 and TRBJ2-1, with 7 positions matching TRBD1. V lost 7 bases, J lost 6 bases, and 9 bases stayed unmatched. Germline CDR1 SQVTM, CDR2 ANQGSEA. The CDR3 has 13 amino acids. The CDR3 DNA sequence: TGCAGCGGATTGACAGGGAATGGCAATGAGCAGTTCTTC. It specifies CSGLTGNGNEQFF.

The rearrangement links TRBV30 to TRBJ2-7, with D perhaps TRBD2 (6 bases). CDR1 and CDR2 (germline): GTSNPN, SVGIG (reference sequence). V gave up 8 bases and J gave up 2 bases, with 16 bases separating them. CDR3 size: 13 residues. The CDR3 region is CATRPPGAYEQYF. The CDR3 DNA reads as TGTGCCACCAGGCCCCCGGGGGCCTACGAGCAGTACTTC. Full variable domain (missing parts from reference TRBV30 and TRBJ2-7): SQTIHQWPATLVQPVGSPLSLECTVEGTSNPNLYWYRQAAGRGLQLLFYSVGIGQISSEVPQNLSASRPQDRQFILSSKKLLLSDSGFYLCATRPPGAYEQYFGPGTRLTVT.

This clone came up many times. The chain couples TRBV7-2 to TRBJ1-6; D is unresolved. From germline, CDR1 is SGHTA and CDR2 FQGNSA. CDR3 length: 14 residues. V lost 1 base to trimming and J lost 9 bases, with 10 bases between them. CDR3 region: CASSLESGVSPLHF. As DNA, the CDR3 is TGTGCCAGCAGCTTAGAGTCCGGGGTTTCACCCCTCCACTTT.

The chain recombines TRBV30 with TRBJ2-5; 7 nucleotides match TRBD2. The V segment lost 5 bases and the J segment 0 bases; nucleotides outside the gene matches: 0. Germline V lookup: CDR1 GTSNPN, CDR2 SVGIG (reference sequence). This CDR3 spans 12 amino acids. The CDR3 sequence is CAWGTNQETQYF. Here the CDR3 DNA reads TGTGCCTGGGGGACTAACCAAGAGACCCAGTACTTC.

This clone showed up just once. The genes are TRBV30 and TRBJ2-3; D might be TRBD1 (5 bases). With 3 bases removed from V and 0 bases from J, the gap between germline ends came to 10 bases. CDR1 GTSNPN and CDR2 SVGIG come from the germline V gene (reference sequence). The CDR3 is 14 amino acids. The CDR3 protein is CAWSPTVSTDTQYF. The CDR3 DNA sequence: TGTGCCTGGAGCCCGACAGTTAGCACAGATACGCAGTATTTT.

This clone occurred a few times. The chain joins TRBV19 to TRBJ2-1, with D maybe TRBD2 (6 bases). Germline V CDR1 and CDR2: LNHDA, SQIVND (reference sequence). The CDR3 loop spans 16 amino acids. V was trimmed by 5 bases and J by 5 bases, leaving 19 bases between them. The CDR3 protein is CASSDISGDADNEQFF. In DNA form, the CDR3 reads TGTGCCAGTAGTGATATCTCGGGGGACGCCGACAATGAGCAGTTCTTC.

This clone was counted only a few times. Other DNA sequences in the same sample also yield this CDR3. The genes are TRBV5-1 and TRBJ1-1; 10 bases fit TRBD1. The J segment lost 2 bases and the V segment lost 4 bases, leaving 2 bases of the junction unmatched. From germline, CDR1 is SGHRS and CDR2 YFSETQ. The CDR3 length is 14 residues. CDR3 DNA sequence: TGCGCCAGCAGCAGGGACAGGGGTAACACTGAAGCTTTCTTT. As protein: CASSRDRGNTEAFF.